Here is one T cell receptor (beta chain) with its context. Its specificity is not known. TCRdb called the RT-PCR reads again in MiXCR, with one record for every CDR3 protein. This sample has around 320,000 distinct CDR3 sequences; over 20% occur once, and the top ten carry about a tenth. This sample was included in a study of response to subunit inactivated influenza vaccine. Study conclusions and caveats: The authors proposed limited new T cell recruitment per seasonal influenza vaccination.

Trimming at V came to 2 bases and at J to 7 bases, leaving 17 bases not matched to a gene. There are 19 residues in the CDR3. This sequence originates from a man in his fifties or sixties who received an inactivated influenza vaccine. Specimen: PBMCs from blood, collected less than 22 months after vaccination. The rearrangement links TRBV12-3 or TRBV12-4 to TRBJ1-4; TRBD1 matches at 9 bases. CDR3 nucleotide sequence: TGTGCCAGCAGTTTATTCAGTTGGGACAGGGATCTCAGTGGTGAAAAACTGTTTTTT. Its protein product is CASSLFSWDRDLSGEKLFF.